This T cell receptor (beta chain) was captured in a study of CD8 T cells in ankylosing spondylitis. Overall study results and limits: Some motif variants had been reported before (in reactive arthritis synovial fluid and blood). Researchers report that disease-linked clones proved CD8+ and relatively rare in peripheral blood. About 8 highly homologous variants made up a TCR beta motif, and this motif appeared characteristic of ankylosing spondylitis blood.

The TCR beta libraries were generated through quantitative 5'-RACE incorporating molecular barcodes. TCRdb redid the calling of the 5' RACE reads with MiXCR, one entry per CDR3 protein. The sample lists about 130,000 distinct CDR3 sequences; 6% to 8.5% were seen once. On this clonotype itself: Antigen specificity is unknown.

The V gene's germline CDR1 is WSHSY and CDR2 SAAADI. The V gene lost 7 bases and the J gene lost 9 bases, with 13 bases spanning the gap. The length of the CDR3 is 11 residues. The clonotype was recovered from a male donor with ankylosing spondylitis or in good health (not recorded which). The chain combines TRBV10-2 with TRBJ2-7; the D is unclear. The sequenced sample consisted of blood, either unsorted or a sorted T cell fraction (not recorded which). The CDR3 loop is CASTSRAGQYF. In nucleotides, the CDR3 is TGCGCCAGCACCAGTAGGGCCGGGCAGTACTTC.